The 17 T cell receptor beta chains below come from one sample, sequenced in a study of PD-1 blockade in mismatch repair-deficient tumors. Produced via immunoSEQ multiplex PCR; TCRdb's table is partial and in-frame only. The sample holds approximately 130,000 clones, roughly 86% seen once. The starting material was peripheral blood, obtained 44 weeks after starting pembrolizumab. The receptors were sampled from an adult with mismatch repair-deficient cancer.

This clone showed up just once. The chain is built from TRBV4-3 and TRBJ2-7; TRBD1 or TRBD2 may be the D gene (5 bases each). The V end was cut by 4 bases, the J end by 2 bases, with 15 bases between. This CDR3 comprises 15 residues. Germline CDR1 LGHNA, CDR2 YSLEER. In DNA, the CDR3 is TGCGCCAGCAGCCGGGGCCGGGACGGGACCTACGAGCAGTACTTC. Protein: CASSRGRDGTYEQYF.

The J gene is TRBJ2-3, the V gene TRBV18; TRBD2 agrees at 11 bases. The CDR3 has 17 amino acids. Germline CDR1 and CDR2: KGHSH and LQKENI. The ends lost 3 bases at V and 2 bases at J; junction bases unmatched: 7. The chain's CDR3 is CASSPSGTSGATDTQYF. The CDR3 nucleotides read TGTGCCAGCTCACCTTCCGGGACTAGCGGAGCCACAGATACGCAGTATTTT.

The V gene is TRBV30, the J gene TRBJ2-7, with D perhaps TRBD2 (6 bases). Germline CDR1 is GTSNPN and CDR2 is SVGIG (reference sequence). The CDR3 is 13 amino acids. Trimming removed 0 bases at V and 0 bases at J, with 6 bases between. The DNA of the CDR3 is TGTGCCTGGAGTGTGACTAGCTCCTACGAGCAGTACTTC. Translation: CAWSVTSSYEQYF.

This chain connects TRBV6-5 to TRBJ1-5, with D unclear. V gave up 6 bases and J gave up 0 bases, with 9 bases separating them. Looked up from germline, CDR1 is MNHEY and CDR2 is SVGAGI. The CDR3 length is 14 residues. CDR3 in amino acids: CASRTEYSNQPQHF. The CDR3 region has the DNA TGTGCCAGCAGGACTGAGTATAGCAATCAGCCCCAGCATTTT.

This clone was seen just once. V is TRBV6-1 and J is TRBJ1-1, with 8 nucleotides matching TRBD1. This CDR3 is 16 amino acids long. Per the germline V gene, CDR1 is MNHNS and CDR2 is SASEGT. J lost 1 base, V lost 4 bases, and 8 bases had no gene match. The CDR3 spells CASSVIAGTGNTEAFF. In nucleotides, the CDR3 is TGTGCCAGCAGTGTGATCGCCGGGACAGGGAACACTGAAGCTTTCTTT.

The V call is TRBV5-1, the J call TRBJ2-1; D might be TRBD2 (6 bases). CDR3 length: 15 residues. Germline assignment: CDR1 SGHRS and CDR2 YFSETQ. Trimming removed 0 bases at V and 7 bases at J, with 14 bases between. The DNA of the CDR3 is TGCGCCAGCAGCTTGGTTCCGGGCGGGGTAAATGAGCAGTTCTTC. Protein product: CASSLVPGGVNEQFF.

J is TRBJ2-7 and V is TRBV6-5, with 10 bases that match TRBD2. V shed 6 bases, J shed 2 bases, and the junction held 7 bases outside the gene matches. Germline-derived CDR1 and CDR2 are MNHEY and SVGAGI. The CDR3 contains 15 residues. CDR3 DNA sequence: TGTGCCAGCAGCCAAACTAGCGGGGAAGCCTACGAGCAGTACTTC. Amino acid sequence: CASSQTSGEAYEQYF.

The V call is TRBV11-3, the J call TRBJ2-7; D is undetermined. The germline V gene encodes CDR1 SGHNT and CDR2 YENEEA. With 2 bases removed from V and 5 bases from J, the gap between germline ends came to 7 bases. The CDR3 loop spans 12 amino acids. The DNA of the CDR3 is TGTGCCAGCAGCTTAATGCGGAACGAGCAGTACTTC. Residues: CASSLMRNEQYF.

The DNA of the CDR3 is TGTGCCAGCAGCCACGGGACAGGGCTCGCAGGATCAGATACGCAGTATTTT. Its protein product is CASSHGTGLAGSDTQYF. This chain joins TRBV21-1 and TRBJ2-3; the table names TRBD1, a call not compared with the DNA. TRBV21-1 has pseudogene status. The CDR3 runs to 17 residues.

The chain uses TRBV2 and TRBJ2-6; D unclear. The V gene's germline CDR1 is SNHLY and CDR2 FYNNEI. The CDR3 is 15 amino acids. Trimming removed 4 bases at V and 2 bases at J, with 9 bases between. The CDR3 region is CASSAFGPGANVLTF. Here the CDR3 DNA reads TGTGCCAGCAGTGCTTTTGGTCCTGGGGCCAACGTCCTGACTTTC.

The rearrangement uses TRBV29-1 and TRBJ2-1; D is uncertain. V shed 8 bases and J shed 3 bases, with 11 bases lying between them. The CDR3 sequence is 12 residues long. Germline lookup yields CDR1 SQVTM and CDR2 ANQGSEA. In nucleotides, the CDR3 is TGCAGCACCTACGGATACTACAATGAGCAGTTCTTC. Residues: CSTYGYYNEQFF.

This chain connects TRBV7-2 to TRBJ2-3; D may be TRBD1 (5 bases). Trimming took off 5 bases at V and 1 base at J, with 19 bases between the two ends. Germline V gene data show CDR1 as SGHTA and CDR2 as FQGNSA. The length of the CDR3 is 17 residues. This CDR3 is CASSPRAAWEGTDTQYF. The CDR3 nucleotides are TGTGCCAGCAGCCCCAGGGCGGCGTGGGAAGGCACAGATACGCAGTATTTT.

The V call is TRBV6-1, the J call TRBJ1-5, with D hard to call. The CDR3 is made up of 12 amino acids. The V gene lost 6 bases and the J gene lost 8 bases, with 11 bases spanning the gap. Germline values: CDR1 MNHNS, CDR2 SASEGT. The CDR3 DNA sequence: TGTGCCAGCAGCCCCGGCGGTGAGCCCCAGCATTTT. This translates into CASSPGGEPQHF.

This clone was found once. The chain joins TRBV7-2 to TRBJ2-7; D gene uncertain. Looked up from germline, CDR1 is SGHTA and CDR2 is FQGNSA. The CDR3 totals 12 residues. Between the trimmed V and J ends, which lost 3 bases and 0 bases, there was a span of 3 bases. Here the CDR3 reads CASSFGSYEQYF. In DNA, the CDR3 is TGTGCCAGCAGCTTTGGCTCCTACGAGCAGTACTTC. The full variable domain, completed using reference TRBV7-2 and TRBJ2-7, is GAGVSQSPSNKVTEKGKDVELRCDPISGHTALYWYRQSLGQGLEFLIYFQGNSAPDKSGLPSDRFSAERTGGSVSTLTIQRTQQEDSAVYLCASSFGSYEQYFGPGTRLTVT.

The chain employs TRBV19 and TRBJ1-1; D unresolved. Trimming shortened V by 3 bases and J by 4 bases, and 6 bases separated the two germline ends. CDR1 LNHDA and CDR2 SQIVND come from the germline V gene (reference sequence). This CDR3 comprises 12 residues. CDR3 protein: CASSMVRTEAFF. The CDR3 DNA reads TGTGCCAGTAGTATGGTCCGCACTGAAGCTTTCTTT. The complete variable domain, with remaining parts taken from reference TRBV19 and TRBJ1-1, reads DGGITQSPKYLFRKEGQNVTLSCEQNLNHDAMYWYRQDPGQGLRLIYYSQIVNDFQKGDIAEGYSVSREKKESFPLTVTSAQKNPTAFYLCASSMVRTEAFFGQGTRLTVV.

The V and J genes are TRBV19 and TRBJ2-5; 7 bases align to TRBD2. This CDR3 has 14 amino acids. Looked up from germline, CDR1 is LNHDA and CDR2 is SQIVND (reference sequence). J gave up 4 bases and V 3 bases, and 5 bases lay outside the gene matches. In DNA, the CDR3 is TGTGCCAGTAGTATGGGAGGGGAGCGAGAGACCCAGTACTTC. This codes for CASSMGGERETQYF.

In nucleotides, the CDR3 is TGCGCCAGCAGTCAATCGGCTAGCGGGCGCTCAGATACGCAGTATTTT. It encodes CASSQSASGRSDTQYF. V gene TRBV23-1 combines with J gene TRBJ2-3, with 8 bases identical to TRBD2. TRBV23-1 falls under the ORF class, with uncertain function. The CDR3 totals 16 residues. V gave up 0 bases and J gave up 4 bases; unmatched junction bases: 6.